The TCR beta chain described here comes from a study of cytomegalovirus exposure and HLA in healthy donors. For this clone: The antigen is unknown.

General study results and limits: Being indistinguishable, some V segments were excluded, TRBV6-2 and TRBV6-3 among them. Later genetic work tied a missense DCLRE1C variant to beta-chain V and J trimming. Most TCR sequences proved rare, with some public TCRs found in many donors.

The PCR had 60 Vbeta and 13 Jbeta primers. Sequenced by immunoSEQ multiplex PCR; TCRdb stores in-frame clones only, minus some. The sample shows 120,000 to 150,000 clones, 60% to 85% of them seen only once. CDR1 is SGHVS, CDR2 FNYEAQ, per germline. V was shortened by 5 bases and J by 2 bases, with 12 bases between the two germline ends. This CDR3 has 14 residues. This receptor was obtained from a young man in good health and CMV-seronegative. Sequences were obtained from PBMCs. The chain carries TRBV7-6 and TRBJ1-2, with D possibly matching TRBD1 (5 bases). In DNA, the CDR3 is TGTGCCAGCAGCACCGGGACTCTCAACTATGGCTACACCTTC. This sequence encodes CASSTGTLNYGYTF. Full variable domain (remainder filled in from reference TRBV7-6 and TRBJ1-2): GAGVSQSPRYKVTKRGQDVALRCDPISGHVSLYWYRQALGQGPEFLTYFNYEAQQDKSGLPNDRFSAERPEGSISTLTIQRTEQRDSAMYRCASSTGTLNYGYTFGSGTRLTVV.